Each of the 8 T cell receptor beta chains below was sequenced from the same sample in a study of early T cells in non-severe SARS-CoV-2 infection (dated by TCRdb to the early 2020s). The protocol used for the library was 5' RACE. TCRdb records NextSeq 500 as the sequencer. In-frame beta chains were kept once TCRdb had trimmed the public reads at Q25 with fastp and called clones with MiXCR. Identical CDR3 proteins give one entry, which carries the most common genes and DNA. This sample lists over 85,000 distinct CDR3 sequences; around 12% were detected once. The ten largest account for approximately 6.4% of the sample. The sequenced material came from whole blood. The receptors here all came from an adult who was a healthcare worker with PCR-confirmed SARS-CoV-2 infection or an uninfected control (not recorded which).

The chain recombines TRBV28 with TRBJ2-7; no clear D gene. CDR1 and CDR2 from the germline V gene are MDHEN and SYDVKM. The CDR3 has 14 amino acids. The V gene lost 8 bases and the J gene lost 2 bases, with 16 bases spanning the gap. The CDR3: CASDSTQPTYEQYF. The CDR3 DNA follows: TGTGCCAGCGACTCGACGCAACCTACCTACGAGCAGTACTTC.

There are many counts of this clonotype. V gene TRBV6-6 combines with J gene TRBJ1-2; no clear D. The germline gives CDR1 MNHNY, CDR2 SVGAGI (reference sequence). The CDR3 totals 11 residues. Trimming stripped 6 bases from V and 13 bases from J, with 15 bases between. The CDR3: CASSIFVVPTF. The CDR3 nucleotides read TGTGCCAGCAGCATATTCGTGGTCCCCACCTTC.

This clonotype was seen many times. V and J are TRBV6-2 or TRBV6-3 and TRBJ2-2; 10 positions agree with TRBD2. Looked up from germline, CDR1 is MNHEY and CDR2 is SVGEGT. The CDR3 runs 15 residues. V lost 10 bases, J lost 4 bases, and 9 bases stayed unmatched. The chain's CDR3 is CATSGSIGGTGELFF. The CDR3 DNA is TGTGCCACTAGCGGGAGTATTGGCGGCACCGGGGAGCTGTTTTTT.

This clonotype was seen many times. The V call is TRBV28, the J call TRBJ2-3; maybe TRBD1 (6 bases). The V end was cut by 2 bases, the J end by 2 bases, with 11 bases between. The CDR3 runs 15 residues. Germline V gene sequence: CDR1 MDHEN, CDR2 SYDVKM. CDR3 loop: CASSLSGQLTDTQYF. CDR3 nucleotide sequence: TGTGCCAGCAGTTTAAGTGGACAGCTCACAGATACGCAGTATTTT.

A few counts support this clonotype. The chain carries TRBV2 and TRBJ2-5; 10 nucleotides agree with TRBD1. The CDR3 is 14 amino acids. Germline V lookup: CDR1 SNHLY, CDR2 FYNNEI. V lost 6 bases, J lost 3 bases, and 4 bases stayed unmatched. CDR3 loop: CASSGQGGKETQYF. The CDR3 nucleotides read TGTGCCAGCAGCGGACAGGGGGGTAAAGAGACCCAGTACTTC.

The chain employs TRBV28 and TRBJ2-3, with 8 bases aligning to TRBD2. Germline V gene data show CDR1 as MDHEN and CDR2 as SYDVKM. The V gene end was trimmed by 6 bases and the J gene end by 5 bases; junction bases not matched to a gene: 7. The CDR3 runs to 14 residues. The CDR3 region has the DNA TGTGCCAGCAGCCTAGAGGCGGGAGGAGATACGCAGTATTTT. It encodes CASSLEAGGDTQYF.

This clonotype was observed a few times. The V gene is TRBV28, the J gene TRBJ2-7; D is unclear. Germline lookup yields CDR1 MDHEN and CDR2 SYDVKM. Trimming removed 5 bases from V and 2 bases from J, with 10 bases in between. The CDR3 covers 13 residues. Here the CDR3 DNA reads TGTGCCAGCAGTCCACCGCTCACCTACGAGCAGTACTTC. This codes for CASSPPLTYEQYF.

This chain uses TRBV9 with TRBJ1-1; 7 bases line up with TRBD1. With 4 bases clipped from V and 7 bases from J, the junction kept 4 bases outside the gene matches. This CDR3 contains 12 residues. Germline assignment: CDR1 SGDLS and CDR2 YYNGEE. CDR3 amino acids: CASSSGQDEAFF. DNA for the CDR3: TGTGCCAGCAGCTCTGGACAGGATGAAGCTTTCTTT.